Listed here are 9 T cell receptor beta chains from one sample, sequenced in a study of T cell repertoires in ileal Crohn's disease. The assay was immunoSEQ multiplex PCR, and TCRdb's table has in-frame clones only and misses some. There are approximately 7,000 clones in the sample; 70% occur only once, and over 15% lies in the top ten. The sequencing sample was made of ileal tissue. These receptors all come from an adult with Crohn's disease.

J is TRBJ2-2 and V is TRBV7-3; 8 bases match TRBD2. V was pared by 5 bases and J by 2 bases, with 4 bases of the junction left unmatched. Looked up from germline, CDR1 is SGHTA and CDR2 is FQGTGA. This CDR3 region has 15 residues. The CDR3, as DNA: TGTGCCAGCAGCCGGGCGGGGGGAAACACCGGGGAGCTGTTTTTT. This sequence encodes CASSRAGGNTGELFF.

The chain carries TRBV7-3 and TRBJ2-5; 10 bases are shared with TRBD1. Germline-derived CDR1 and CDR2 are SGHTA and FQGTGA. The CDR3 extends over 17 amino acids. Trimming took 2 bases from V and 7 from J; bases not matched to a gene: 13. CDR3: CASSLDRDRGFGGTQYF. The CDR3 coding sequence is TGTGCCAGCAGCTTAGATCGGGACAGGGGTTTTGGAGGGACCCAGTACTTC.

This clone was counted between two and nine times. The rearrangement uses TRBV5-8 and TRBJ1-2; possibly TRBD1 for D (5 bases). V was pared by 4 bases and J by 4 bases, with 14 bases between. CDR1 is SGHTS, CDR2 YDEGEE, per germline. The CDR3 has 14 amino acids. CDR3: CASSRPDSLYGYTF. In DNA, the CDR3 is TGTGCCAGCAGCCGACCAGACAGTCTCTATGGCTACACCTTC. Complete variable domain (other parts from reference TRBV5-8 and TRBJ1-2): EAGVTQSPTHLIKTRGQQATLRCSPISGHTSVYWYQQALGLGLQFLLWYDEGEERNRGNFPPRFSGRQFPNYSSELNVNALELEDSALYLCASSRPDSLYGYTFGSGTRLTVV.

This rearrangement joins TRBV9 to TRBJ1-1; D remains unclear. Trimming left V 3 bases short and J 0 bases short, with 18 bases between. The CDR3 is made up of 17 amino acids. Germline loops: CDR1 SGDLS, CDR2 YYNGEE. The CDR3 loop reads CASSATPSVQMNTEAFF. Here the CDR3 DNA reads TGTGCCAGCAGCGCCACACCTAGTGTCCAGATGAACACTGAAGCTTTCTTT.

The chain couples TRBV10-2 to TRBJ2-7; TRBD2 agrees at 16 bases. The CDR3 length is 15 residues. The germline gives CDR1 WSHSY, CDR2 SAAADI. J was trimmed by 2 bases and V by 7 bases; bases with no gene match: 2. The chain's CDR3 is CASMGTSGGAYEQYF. The CDR3 nucleotides read TGCGCCAGCATGGGGACTAGCGGGGGGGCCTACGAGCAGTACTTC.

The chain carries TRBV5-1 and TRBJ1-2; the match to TRBD1 covers 9 bases. The CDR3 totals 16 residues. Germline V gene lookup returns CDR1 SGHRS and CDR2 YFSETQ. V dropped 3 bases and J dropped 4; count of bases not matched to a gene: 10. CDR3 residues: CASSSLPGQGGYGYTF. CDR3 DNA: TGCGCCAGCAGCTCGCTGCCGGGACAGGGAGGCTATGGCTACACCTTC.

The chain carries TRBV7-6 and TRBJ2-7, with D perhaps TRBD2 (5 bases). The CDR3 consists of 14 residues. V was shortened by 1 base and J by 1 base, with 8 bases between the two germline ends. From germline, CDR1 is SGHVS and CDR2 FNYEAQ. CDR3 region: CASSLDGLSYEQYF. The CDR3 coding sequence is TGTGCCAGCAGCTTAGACGGACTTTCCTACGAGCAGTACTTC.

The chain uses TRBV5-4 and TRBJ2-4; 10 nucleotides match TRBD1. The CDR3 is made up of 16 amino acids. Trimming cost V 3 bases and J 1 base; bases outside gene matches: 4. CDR1 and CDR2 from the germline V gene are SGHNT and YYREEE (reference sequence). The CDR3, as DNA: TGTGCCAGCAGCTCACCGGGACAGGGGGCCAAAAACATTCAGTACTTC. This encodes CASSSPGQGAKNIQYF.

This rearrangement joins TRBV5-8 to TRBJ1-1; unclear D gene. CDR1 is SGHTS and CDR2 is YDEGEE in the germline V gene. V lost 4 bases and J 2 bases, leaving 9 bases between the germline ends. The CDR3 has 13 residues. The CDR3, as DNA: TGTGCCAGCAGCCCCATCCAAAACACTGAAGCTTTCTTT. Translating it yields CASSPIQNTEAFF.